This is a list of T cell receptor beta chains from one sample in a study of technical replicates of blood from several donors. Repertoires were generated with immunoSEQ multiplex PCR, while TCRdb's copy carries only in-frame clones and drops some. The sample holds more than 90,000 clones, approximately 94% seen once. Material for sequencing was T cells isolated from PBMCs. All receptors come from a human donor in good health. Each CDR3 is given with its conserved first and last residue. A D gene is named only where the DNA matches it firmly. Some rows mark clone size as missing; the rest say once, few, many or name a class of expanded clone.

d_gene | j_gene | v_gene | abundance | CDR3nt | CDR3aa
TRBD1 | TRBJ1-2 | TRBV4-1 | - | TGCGCCAGCAGCCAAGTTGGACAGGGGCTCGGTGGCTACACCTTC | CASSQVGQGLGGYTF
- | TRBJ1-1 | TRBV9 | - | TGTGCCAGCAGCGTAGCCACAGGGAGTACTGAAGCTTTCTTT | CASSVATGSTEAFF
- | TRBJ1-2 | TRBV14 | few | TGTGCCAGCAGCCAAGGTCGGGGGAACTATGGCTACACCTTC | CASSQGRGNYGYTF
- | TRBJ2-7 | TRBV5-8 | once | TGTGCCAGCAGCTTAGGTACGCTAGGCGAGCAGTACTTC | CASSLGTLGEQYF
TRBD1 | TRBJ2-4 | TRBV20-1 | - | TGCAGTGCTAGGGCCGGGACAGGGCAATTC | CSARAGTGQF
TRBD1 | TRBJ2-3 | TRBV28 | - | TGTGCCAGCAGTTTTTGGCAGGGGGACACAGATACGCAGTATTTT | CASSFWQGDTDTQYF
- | TRBJ2-7 | TRBV6-6 | - | TGTGCCAGCAGTTACGGAACAGGCGGCGGCTACGAGCAGTACTTC | CASSYGTGGGYEQYF
- | TRBJ2-1 | TRBV29-1 | - | TGCAGCGTTTCGGGGGACGGCTCCTACAATGAGCAGTTCTTC | CSVSGDGSYNEQFF
TRBD1 | TRBJ2-5 | TRBV28 | - | TGTGCCAGCAGTTTCGGGACAGCCAGTTTGGTGGCCCAGTACTTC | CASSFGTASLVAQYF
TRBD1 | TRBJ2-3 | TRBV5-1 | - | TGCGCCAGCAGCTTTCAGGGGGCGCGGGCAGATACGCAGTATTTT | CASSFQGARADTQYF
TRBD1 | TRBJ1-1 | TRBV6-6 | - | TGTGCCAGCTCCCTTCAGGGGGGCACTGAAGCTTTCTTT | CASSLQGGTEAFF
- | TRBJ2-7 | TRBV15 | - | TGTGCCACCAGCGCCGCGAGAGACAGAAACACCTACGAGCAGTACTTC | CATSAARDRNTYEQYF
TRBD2 | TRBJ2-1 | TRBV29-1 | once | TGCAGCGTTTCTCTTGGACTAGCCAATGAGCAGTTCTTC | CSVSLGLANEQFF
TRBD1 | TRBJ1-1 | TRBV6-5 | - | TGTGCCAGCAGTTACGAGGGGGCCCAGAACACTGAAGCTTTCTTT | CASSYEGAQNTEAFF
TRBD1 | TRBJ1-1 | TRBV29-1 | - | TGCAGCGCCGGACAGGGGGCCGAAGCTTTCTTT | CSAGQGAEAFF
- | TRBJ2-5 | TRBV28 | - | TGTGCCAGCAGTTTATGGGTGAGGAGGAACCAAGAGACCCAGTACTTC | CASSLWVRRNQETQYF